These 21 T cell receptor beta chains originate from one sample sequenced in a study of T cell responses to AZD1222 COVID-19 vaccine. Measured with immunoSEQ multiplex PCR; TCRdb has only the in-frame clones, and not every one. The sample holds fewer than 65,000 clones, more than 65% seen once. This specimen consisted of peripheral blood, obtained on day 0 of AZD1222 vaccination. These receptors were taken from an adult in good health.

This chain uses TRBV18 with TRBJ1-3; D call uncertain. Germline CDR1 KGHSH, CDR2 LQKENI. Trimming took off 5 bases at V and 2 bases at J, with 13 bases between the two ends. The CDR3 extends over 15 amino acids. The CDR3 DNA is TGTGCCAGCTCAGTGGGAAAAAGCGCTGGAAACACCATATATTTT. Translating it yields CASSVGKSAGNTIYF. The complete variable domain, with remaining parts taken from reference TRBV18 and TRBJ1-3, reads NAGVMQNPRHLVRRRGQEARLRCSPMKGHSHVYWYRQLPEEGLKFMVYLQKENIIDESGMPKERFSAEFPKEGPSILRIQQVVRGDSAAYFCASSVGKSAGNTIYFGEGSWLTVV.

The chain combines TRBV7-9 with TRBJ1-1; D gene uncertain. Germline CDR1 reads SEHNR; CDR2 reads FQNEAQ (reference sequence). The CDR3 has 13 amino acids. V dropped 3 bases and J dropped 1 base, with 6 bases sitting between them. This CDR3 is CASSLRGNTEAFF. In DNA form, the CDR3 reads TGTGCCAGCAGCTTGCGAGGGAACACTGAAGCTTTCTTT.

The rearrangement uses TRBV7-2 and TRBJ1-3; D is uncertain. V was pared by 7 bases and J by 0 bases, with 16 bases between. Germline V gene data show CDR1 as SGHTA and CDR2 as FQGNSA. This CDR3 region has 16 residues. The chain's CDR3 is CASTPSWPSSGNTIYF. In DNA, the CDR3 is TGTGCCAGCACCCCCTCCTGGCCTAGCTCTGGAAACACCATATATTTT. Full variable domain (remainder filled in from reference TRBV7-2 and TRBJ1-3): GAGVSQSPSNKVTEKGKDVELRCDPISGHTALYWYRQSLGQGLEFLIYFQGNSAPDKSGLPSDRFSAERTGGSVSTLTIQRTQQEDSAVYLCASTPSWPSSGNTIYFGEGSWLTVV.

The chain employs TRBV28 and TRBJ1-1, with a tentative D call TRBD1 (5 bases). The germline CDR1 and CDR2 sequences are MDHEN and SYDVKM. The CDR3 totals 14 residues. Trimming removed 2 bases at V and 5 bases at J, with 12 bases between. This CDR3 is CASSLGGRETEAFF. In nucleotides, the CDR3 is TGTGCCAGCAGTTTAGGTGGCAGGGAAACTGAAGCTTTCTTT.

The chain couples TRBV5-4 to TRBJ2-3, with D tentatively TRBD1 or TRBD2 (5 bases each). V shed 5 bases and J shed 3 bases, with 13 bases lying between them. CDR1 is SGHNT and CDR2 is YYREEE in the germline V gene (reference sequence). The CDR3 runs 14 residues. The CDR3 nucleotides read TGTGCCAGCAGTTATCGGGACGGTACAGATACGCAGTATTTT. Translated, it gives CASSYRDGTDTQYF.

This rearrangement joins TRBV28 to TRBJ1-6, with D possibly being TRBD1 (5 bases). CDR3 length equals 14 residues. The germline gives CDR1 MDHEN, CDR2 SYDVKM. V dropped 4 bases and J dropped 10 bases, with 14 bases sitting between them. The CDR3 region is CASSSSGPWSPLHF. In DNA form, the CDR3 reads TGTGCCAGCAGTTCCTCGGGACCTTGGTCACCCCTCCACTTT.

The chain carries TRBV5-1 and TRBJ2-2; 14 bases match TRBD2. In germline, CDR1 is SGHRS, CDR2 YFSETQ. The V segment lost 5 bases and the J segment 2 bases; nucleotides outside the gene matches: 14. There are 20 residues in the CDR3. The CDR3 DNA sequence: TGCGCCAGCAGTCGGACTAGCGGGAGGACCGGAATTAGAAACACCGGGGAGCTGTTTTTT. This translates into CASSRTSGRTGIRNTGELFF. Supplemented by reference TRBV5-1 and TRBJ2-2, the full variable domain reads KAGVTQTPRYLIKTRGQQVTLSCSPISGHRSVSWYQQTPGQGLQFLFEYFSETQRNKGNFPGRFSGRQFSNSRSEMNVSTLELGDSALYLCASSRTSGRTGIRNTGELFFGEGSRLTVL.

The DNA for the CDR3 is TGTGCCAGCAGCCAAGACGGGACAGGGGCTACGGTAACTGAAGCTTTCTTT. It specifies CASSQDGTGATVTEAFF. The chain couples TRBV3-1 (or the pseudogene TRBV3-2) to TRBJ1-1, with TRBD1 identical over 10 bases. The CDR3 sequence is 17 residues long. Trimming took 0 bases from V and 5 from J; bases not matched to a gene: 9. Germline CDR1 reads LGHDT; CDR2 reads YNNKEL (reference sequence).

J is TRBJ1-5 and V is TRBV5-1; no clear D gene. Germline CDR1 reads SGHRS; CDR2 reads YFSETQ. The CDR3 is 13 residues long. V was trimmed by 5 bases and J by 7 bases, leaving 13 bases between them. In DNA, the CDR3 is TGCGCCAGCAGTGAGAGGGTCGGCCAGCCCCAGCATTTT. Its protein is CASSERVGQPQHF.

This clone was seen more than once but under ten times. The chain carries TRBV7-3 and TRBJ1-1; D is uncertain. The germline V gene has CDR1 SGHTA and CDR2 FQGTGA. The V and J ends lost 2 bases and 7 bases respectively, with 11 bases between them. The CDR3 runs 13 residues. CDR3 protein: CASSLYLGYEAFF. Written as DNA, the CDR3 is TGTGCCAGCAGCTTATATCTAGGCTATGAAGCTTTCTTT.

The rearrangement links TRBV9 to TRBJ2-5; 8 bases agree with TRBD1. The CDR3 is made up of 15 amino acids. Per germline, CDR1 SGDLS and CDR2 YYNGEE. J was trimmed by 7 bases and V by 0 bases; bases with no gene match: 8. CDR3 residues: CASSVGRQGQGTQYF. In nucleotides, the CDR3 is TGTGCCAGCAGCGTAGGCCGACAGGGGCAGGGGACCCAGTACTTC.

This chain joins TRBV6-2 or TRBV6-3 and TRBJ1-3; unclear D gene. Germline V CDR1 and CDR2: MNHEY, SVGEGT. The CDR3 consists of 11 residues. Trimming pared 4 bases from V and 8 bases from J, leaving 6 bases between. CDR3 coding DNA: TGTGCCAGCAGTTCGACGTACACCATATATTTT. Its translation is CASSSTYTIYF.

This chain uses TRBV6-1 with TRBJ1-1; D uncertain. This CDR3 has 12 amino acids. Germline V CDR1 and CDR2: MNHNS, SASEGT. Deletions cut 5 bases from V and 0 bases from J, with 4 bases between. CDR3 sequence (DNA): TGTGCCAGCAGTCCACTGAACACTGAAGCTTTCTTT. This codes for CASSPLNTEAFF.

This chain links TRBV28 with TRBJ2-7, with D maybe TRBD1 (5 bases). V was trimmed by 4 bases and J by 2 bases, leaving 12 bases between them. The germline gives CDR1 MDHEN, CDR2 SYDVKM. There are 14 residues in the CDR3. CDR3 nucleotide sequence: TGTGCCAGCAGTTCGATGGACACCACCTACGAGCAGTACGTC. This codes for CASSSMDTTYEQYV.

In DNA form, the CDR3 reads TGCGCCAGCAGCTTGAGGGGGGCAGCGAACACCGGGGAGCTGTTTTTT. Residues: CASSLRGAANTGELFF. The chain has TRBV5-1 and TRBJ2-2, with D possibly called TRBD1 or TRBD2 (6 bases each). The CDR3 totals 16 residues. The V end lost 1 base, the J end lost 0 bases, and 10 bases lay between the germline ends. The germline V gene has CDR1 SGHRS and CDR2 YFSETQ.

V is TRBV7-9 and J is TRBJ2-3; 8 bases align to TRBD1. The CDR3 runs 12 residues. The ends lost 1 base at V and 14 bases at J; junction bases unmatched: 5. Germline-derived CDR1 and CDR2 are SEHNR and FQNEAQ (reference sequence). The CDR3 sequence is CASSLVRTGTYF. The CDR3 nucleotides read TGTGCCAGCAGCTTAGTGAGGACAGGGACGTATTTT.

The chain joins TRBV11-2 to TRBJ2-1; maybe TRBD2 (5 bases). CDR1 SGHAT and CDR2 FQNNGV come from the germline V gene. The V end was cut by 6 bases, the J end by 7 bases, with 16 bases between. This CDR3 has 14 residues. CDR3 sequence (DNA): TGTGCCAGCAGATACGGACTGACGGCAAATGAGCAGTTCTTC. It is translated as CASRYGLTANEQFF.

The chain is built from TRBV7-3 and TRBJ2-1; D possibly corresponds to TRBD1 (6 bases). CDR1 SGHTA and CDR2 FQGTGA come from the germline V gene. V dropped 5 bases and J dropped 5 bases, with 13 bases sitting between them. The CDR3 consists of 14 residues. The CDR3 coding sequence is TGTGCCAGCAGCCCACAGGGTCCTCACAATGAGCAGTTCTTC. Protein product: CASSPQGPHNEQFF.

The CDR3 coding sequence is TGTGCCAGCAGTGAGTCGGTTCTAGGCGGTGAGCAGTTCTTC. Its protein is CASSESVLGGEQFF. This chain uses TRBV2 with TRBJ2-1, with no clear D. The V gene's germline CDR1 is SNHLY and CDR2 FYNNEI. The CDR3 contains 14 residues. Trimming removed 3 bases from V and 9 bases from J, with 15 bases in between.

This clone was seen just once. The chain employs TRBV19 and TRBJ1-3, with a possible D match to TRBD1 (5 bases). The CDR3 consists of 15 residues. V was shortened by 3 bases and J by 2 bases, with 11 bases between the two germline ends. The germline CDR1 and CDR2 sequences are LNHDA and SQIVND (reference sequence). The CDR3 loop reads CASSISVGPGNTIYF. For the CDR3, the DNA is TGTGCCAGTAGTATTTCGGTGGGGCCTGGAAACACCATATATTTT.

The chain joins TRBV5-6 to TRBJ1-5; D possibly corresponds to TRBD1 (6 bases). The CDR3 is made up of 15 amino acids. Trimming pared 2 bases from V and 9 bases from J, leaving 18 bases between. Germline CDR1 SGHDT, CDR2 YYEEEE. CDR3 nucleotides: TGTGCCAGCAGCTTTGCCGGGACACCGTTCGGGCCCCAGCATTTT. The encoded protein is CASSFAGTPFGPQHF. The full variable domain, its missing parts supplied by reference TRBV5-6 and TRBJ1-5, is DAGVTQSPTHLIKTRGQQVTLRCSPKSGHDTVSWYQQALGQGPQFIFQYYEEEERQRGNFPDRFSGHQFPNYSSELNVNALLLGDSALYLCASSFAGTPFGPQHFGDGTRLSIL.